The rows below give T cell receptor beta chains drawn from one sample of a study of cytomegalovirus exposure and HLA in healthy donors. TCRdb's table, derived via immunoSEQ multiplex PCR, lists solely in-frame clones and lacks some. Here the sample spans over 65,000 clones, roughly 80% being singletons. The material sequenced was PBMCs. Source of these receptors: a human donor in good health. The conserved cysteine and the conserved F or W are not part of the CDR3 here. The order of the fields is J gene, V gene, CDR3 protein.

TRBJ2-1,TRBV27,ASSLWGLAGGRSYNEQF
TRBJ1-6,TRBV30,AWSYRDSNNSPLH
TRBJ2-7,TRBV7-8,ASSLALGQGDYEQY
TRBJ2-2,TRBV5-1,ASTGSNTGELF
TRBJ2-7,TRBV5-1,ASSLIQVPYEQY
TRBJ2-7,TRBV19,ASARWGHRRTEQY
TRBJ2-3,TRBV5-6,ASSPTGSSTDTQY
TRBJ2-7,TRBV5-6,ASSRLASHEQY
.,TRBV15,ATSTGSGAYEQY
TRBJ2-7,TRBV7-9,ASSPLAGTGDYEQY
TRBJ1-1,TRBV7-9,ASRSWLLVMNTEAF
TRBJ1-5,TRBV7-9,ASSTDPGVWSNQPQH
TRBJ1-4,TRBV5-1,ASSLVGPSAKLF
TRBJ1-2,TRBV5-8,ASSFNRDYGYT
TRBJ2-3,TRBV4-1,ASRTSGGEGTDTQY
TRBJ2-2,TRBV7-2,ARQGDTGELF